Listed here are 14 T cell receptor beta chains from one sample, sequenced in a study of cytomegalovirus exposure and HLA in healthy donors. The PCR had 60 Vbeta and 13 Jbeta primers. Only in-frame clones appear in the TCRdb table, and some are missing; sequencing was by immunoSEQ multiplex PCR. The profile shows roughly 150,000 clones, 75% to 90% of them singletons. The sequenced material came from PBMCs. The source is a male donor in good health and CMV-seronegative.

The CDR3 is CASSRTRTDRKGDTQYF. Written as DNA, the CDR3 is TGCGCCAGCAGCCGAACAAGGACGGACAGAAAAGGCGATACGCAGTATTTT. The J gene is TRBJ2-3, the V gene TRBV4-1; D is perhaps TRBD1 (6 bases). The CDR3 has 17 amino acids. Germline V CDR1 and CDR2: MGHRA, YSYEKL. V lost 4 bases and J 6 bases, leaving 23 bases between the germline ends.

The rearrangement uses TRBV6-6 and TRBJ1-1; 7 bases map to TRBD1. There are 15 residues in the CDR3. V was pared by 5 bases and J by 0 bases, with 6 bases of the junction left unmatched. Germline V gives CDR1 MNHNY, CDR2 SVGAGI (reference sequence). The chain's CDR3 is CASSKGTALNTEAFF. The CDR3, as DNA: TGTGCCAGCAGTAAGGGGACAGCACTGAACACTGAAGCTTTCTTT.

This sequence joins TRBV6-5 and TRBJ1-1; D not certain. Germline values: CDR1 MNHEY, CDR2 SVGAGI. The CDR3 spans 13 residues. Trimming removed 3 bases from V and 4 bases from J, with 9 bases in between. The CDR3 reads CASSYSGTTEAFF. The CDR3 nucleotides are TGTGCCAGCAGTTATTCGGGTACCACTGAAGCTTTCTTT.

This clone turned up a few times. The V call is TRBV2, the J call TRBJ1-6; D uncertain. The CDR3 has 14 amino acids. The germline V and J ends were trimmed by 6 bases and 8 bases, with 14 bases remaining between them. Germline V lookup: CDR1 SNHLY, CDR2 FYNNEI. CDR3 sequence (DNA): TGTGCCAGCAGGTCGCTTGTGGCGGATTCACCCCTCCACTTT. This sequence encodes CASRSLVADSPLHF.

V and J are TRBV7-2 and TRBJ1-2, with TRBD1 as a possible D gene (6 bases). This CDR3 is 15 amino acids long. Trimming took 10 bases from V and 4 from J, leaving 22 bases between them. Germline values: CDR1 SGHTA, CDR2 FQGNSA. The CDR3 DNA reads TGTGCCACTGACCCGGGACAAGGGATACCCTATGGCTACACCTTC. Protein sequence: CATDPGQGIPYGYTF.

V usage is TRBV18 and J usage is TRBJ2-7, with D perhaps matching TRBD1 (5 bases). Germline loops: CDR1 KGHSH, CDR2 LQKENI. With 5 bases removed from V and 2 bases from J, the gap between germline ends came to 10 bases. The CDR3 has 13 residues. CDR3 DNA: TGTGCCAGCTCAAAAACAGGTACCTACGAGCAGTACTTC. Translation gives CASSKTGTYEQYF.

The V call is TRBV6-6, the J call TRBJ1-1; D is unresolved. Trimming took off 2 bases at V and 1 base at J, with 11 bases between the two ends. Germline V gives CDR1 MNHNY, CDR2 SVGAGI (reference sequence). CDR3 size: 15 residues. Here the CDR3 DNA reads TGTGCCAGCAGTTACCCCTCGGGGAGGAACACTGAAGCTTTCTTT. It codes for CASSYPSGRNTEAFF.

The V gene is TRBV7-8, the J gene TRBJ2-1; possible D gene TRBD2, 5 bases. Trimming removed 1 base at V and 14 bases at J, with 9 bases between. The CDR3 length is 11 residues. Germline V gives CDR1 SGHVS, CDR2 FQNEAQ. For the CDR3, the DNA is TGTGCCAGCAGCTTAGGGGGAGCAGAGTTCTTC. Protein product: CASSLGGAEFF. The full variable domain, in which reference TRBV7-8 and TRBJ2-1 provide the parts outside the CDR3, is GAGVSQSPRYKVAKRGQDVALRCDPISGHVSLFWYQQALGQGPEFLTYFQNEAQLDKSGLPSDRFFAERPEGSVSTLKIQRTQQEDSAVYLCASSLGGAEFFGPGTRLTVL.

The chain links TRBV10-2 to TRBJ2-1, with TRBD2 matching over 11 bases. CDR1 and CDR2 from the germline V gene are WSHSY and SAAADI. V shed 0 bases, J shed 7 bases, and the junction held 2 bases outside the gene matches. This CDR3 region has 15 residues. The CDR3 DNA is TGCGCCAGCAGTGAGTCTAGCGGGGGGGGGAATGAGCAGTTCTTC. This codes for CASSESSGGGNEQFF.

This chain joins TRBV4-3 and TRBJ1-1; D is unclear. The CDR3 is 15 residues long. V shed 3 bases and J shed 5 bases, with 16 bases lying between them. The germline gives CDR1 LGHNA, CDR2 YSLEER. CDR3 amino acids: CASSQLGLGLTEAFF. Here the CDR3 DNA reads TGCGCCAGCAGCCAGCTGGGTCTGGGCCTTACTGAAGCTTTCTTT.

About this clone itself: Distinct nucleotide sequences in the sample also encode this CDR3. The chain uses TRBV9 and TRBJ2-7; 7 positions agree with TRBD2. The ends lost 0 bases at V and 3 bases at J; junction bases unmatched: 3. Germline CDR1 reads SGDLS; CDR2 reads YYNGEE. This CDR3 comprises 14 residues. CDR3 amino acids: CASSVGGGNYEQYF. The DNA of the CDR3 is TGTGCCAGCAGCGTAGGGGGGGGAAACTACGAGCAGTACTTC.

The V call is TRBV6-5, the J call TRBJ2-6; possibly TRBD2 for D (5 bases). CDR1 and CDR2 from the germline V gene are MNHEY and SVGAGI. The CDR3 totals 16 residues. V was clipped by 0 bases and J by 2 bases, with 8 bases between them. The CDR3 region is CASSYSYGAGANVLTF. The DNA of the CDR3 is TGTGCCAGCAGTTACTCGTACGGGGCTGGGGCCAACGTCCTGACTTTC.

This clone has only a few counts. The chain combines TRBV5-4 with TRBJ2-7; 8 positions agree with TRBD1. J gave up 3 bases and V 4 bases, and 3 bases lay outside the gene matches. The germline CDR1 and CDR2 sequences are SGHNT and YYREEE (reference sequence). The length of the CDR3 is 13 residues. The CDR3 is CASSRTGFYEQYF. The CDR3 DNA reads TGTGCCAGCAGCCGGACAGGGTTCTACGAGCAGTACTTC.

The chain couples TRBV9 to TRBJ2-7; TRBD1 aligns across 9 bases. Germline-derived CDR1 and CDR2 are SGDLS and YYNGEE. The junction had 7 bases not matched to a gene; V was cut back by 4 bases and J by 5 bases. This CDR3 contains 14 residues. The CDR3 sequence: CASSTRDRVHEQYF. The CDR3 DNA follows: TGTGCCAGCAGCACCCGGGACAGGGTACACGAGCAGTACTTC.